The clone carrying this T cell receptor (beta chain) occurred a few times. Its antigen is currently unknown. The data originate from a study of T cell repertoires in cytomegalovirus infection. Study-level information: An indication of both CMV infection and matching HLA type came from public TCR beta signatures.

TCRdb fed the reads into MiXCR, producing one record per CDR3 protein. This sample carries 680,000 or so distinct CDR3 sequences, about 33% of them seen once, and the ten largest clones take about 20%. Study results and limitations: Public TCR beta family frequency separated CMV-and-HLA carriers, including in an independent cohort. In two of eight donors, the top clonotype was HLA-C-restricted CMV-specific.

CDR3 size: 14 residues. V was pared by 0 bases and J by 3 bases, with 9 bases between. The germline V gene encodes CDR1 DFQATT and CDR2 SNEGSKA (reference sequence). The rearrangement links TRBV20-1 to TRBJ1-5; no clear D gene. This receptor was taken from a human donor in good health (CMV status not recorded). Some clones in this sample may be carry-over from other donors' samples. The material was cultured PBMCs, obtained from culture after CMV antigen stimulation. The CDR3 nucleotides read TGCAGTGCTAGAGATCCCCAGTCCAATCAGCCCCAGCATTTT. Protein product: CSARDPQSNQPQHF.